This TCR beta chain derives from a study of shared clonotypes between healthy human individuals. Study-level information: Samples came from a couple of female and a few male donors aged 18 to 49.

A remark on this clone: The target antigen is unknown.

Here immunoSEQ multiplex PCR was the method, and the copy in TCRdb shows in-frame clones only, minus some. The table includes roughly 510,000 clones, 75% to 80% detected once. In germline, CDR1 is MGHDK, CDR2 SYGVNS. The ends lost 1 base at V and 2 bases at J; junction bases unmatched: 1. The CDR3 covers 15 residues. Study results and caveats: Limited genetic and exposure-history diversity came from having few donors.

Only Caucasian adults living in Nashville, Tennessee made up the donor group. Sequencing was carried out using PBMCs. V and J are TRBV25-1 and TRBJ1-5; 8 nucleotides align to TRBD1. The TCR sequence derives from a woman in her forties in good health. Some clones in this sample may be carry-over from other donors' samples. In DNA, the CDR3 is TGTGCCAGCAGTGAATCGGGACAGGGCAATCAGCCCCAGCATTTT. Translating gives CASSESGQGNQPQHF. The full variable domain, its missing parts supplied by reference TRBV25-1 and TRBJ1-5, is EADIYQTPRYLVIGTGKKITLECSQTMGHDKMYWYQQDPGMELHLIHYSYGVNSTEKGDLSSESTVSRIRTEHFPLTLESARPSHTSQYLCASSESGQGNQPQHFGDGTRLSIL.